This T cell receptor beta chain was profiled in a study of early stage breast cancer tumors. Using immunoSEQ multiplex PCR, the repertoire was profiled, and TCRdb retains in-frame clones only, with some absent. This table has tens of thousands of clones, about two thirds appearing once. The V and J ends lost 5 bases and 10 bases, in that order; junction bases with no gene match: 8. CDR3 length: 14 amino acids. Looked up from germline, CDR1 is SEHNR and CDR2 is FQNEAQ (reference sequence). The clonotype was recovered from a person aged 45 to 60 with breast cancer. This rearrangement joins TRBV7-9 to TRBJ1-6, with 7 nucleotides matching TRBD1. Sequenced sample: blood. CDR3 in amino acids: CASSLTGEGSPLHF. The CDR3 bases are TGTGCCAGCAGCCTAACAGGGGAAGGCTCACCCCTCCACTTT.